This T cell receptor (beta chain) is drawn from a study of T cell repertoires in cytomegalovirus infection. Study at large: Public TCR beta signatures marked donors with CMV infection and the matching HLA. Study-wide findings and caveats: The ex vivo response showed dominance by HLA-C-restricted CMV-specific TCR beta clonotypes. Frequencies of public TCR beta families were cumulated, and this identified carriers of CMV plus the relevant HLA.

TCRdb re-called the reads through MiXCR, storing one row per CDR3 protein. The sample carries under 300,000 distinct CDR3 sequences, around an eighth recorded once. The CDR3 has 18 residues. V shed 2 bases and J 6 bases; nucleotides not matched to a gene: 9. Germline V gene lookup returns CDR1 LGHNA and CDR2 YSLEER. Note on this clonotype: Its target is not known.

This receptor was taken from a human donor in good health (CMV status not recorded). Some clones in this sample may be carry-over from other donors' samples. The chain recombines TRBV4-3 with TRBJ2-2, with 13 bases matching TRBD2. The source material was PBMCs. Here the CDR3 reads CASSQSPTSGGASGELFF. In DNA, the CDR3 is TGCGCCAGCAGCCAAAGCCCCACTAGCGGGGGGGCCTCCGGGGAGCTGTTTTTT.